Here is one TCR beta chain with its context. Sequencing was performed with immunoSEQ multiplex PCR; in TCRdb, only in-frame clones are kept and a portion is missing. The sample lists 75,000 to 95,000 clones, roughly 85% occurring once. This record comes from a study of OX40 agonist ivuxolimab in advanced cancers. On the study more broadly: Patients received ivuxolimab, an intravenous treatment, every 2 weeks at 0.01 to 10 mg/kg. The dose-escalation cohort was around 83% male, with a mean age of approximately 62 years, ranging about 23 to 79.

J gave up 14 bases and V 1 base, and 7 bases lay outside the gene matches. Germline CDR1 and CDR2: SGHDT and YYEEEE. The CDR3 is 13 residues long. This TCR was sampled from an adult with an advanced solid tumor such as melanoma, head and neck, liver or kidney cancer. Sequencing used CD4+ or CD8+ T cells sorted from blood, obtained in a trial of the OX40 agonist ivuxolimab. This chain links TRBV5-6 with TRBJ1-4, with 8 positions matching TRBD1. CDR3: CASSLSGTGSLFF. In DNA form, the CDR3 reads TGTGCCAGCAGCTTGAGCGGGACAGGTTCTCTGTTTTTT. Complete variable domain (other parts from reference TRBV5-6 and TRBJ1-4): DAGVTQSPTHLIKTRGQQVTLRCSPKSGHDTVSWYQQALGQGPQFIFQYYEEEERQRGNFPDRFSGHQFPNYSSELNVNALLLGDSALYLCASSLSGTGSLFFGSGTQLSVL.